The clone carrying this T cell receptor (beta chain) was recorded at least ten times. TCRdb re-called the 5' RACE reads through MiXCR, storing one row per CDR3 protein. The data contain 750,000 to 950,000 distinct CDR3 sequences, around 12% of them singletons. These data originate in a study of identical twins. J gave up 5 bases and V 6 bases, and 7 bases lay outside the gene matches. CDR3 length: 13 residues. This sample also appeared in a second study, on yellow fever vaccine responses in identical twins.

This sequence was found in a woman aged 18-29 years in good health. The rearrangement joins TRBV12-3 or TRBV12-4 to TRBJ2-7, with TRBD1 matching 7 bases. Source material: PBMCs. This CDR3 is CASSQTGWDEQYV. CDR3 sequence (DNA): TGTGCCAGCAGCCAGACAGGGTGGGACGAGCAGTACGTC.